The source of this T cell receptor beta chain is a study of blood T cell repertoires in COVID-19. Study overall: Both acute and convalescent COVID-19 samples were obtained from the United States, Italy and Spain.

Using immunoSEQ multiplex PCR, the repertoire was profiled, and TCRdb retains in-frame clones only, with some absent. The top ten clones hold less than 9% of a sample with fewer than 200,000 clones, roughly 81% of them seen once. V shed 2 bases and J shed 7 bases, with 13 bases lying between them. CDR1 SGHNT and CDR2 YYREEE come from the germline V gene (reference sequence). There are 13 residues in the CDR3. The receptor comes from a man aged 35 to 55 who had recovered from COVID-19. The rearrangement links TRBV5-4 to TRBJ2-7; maybe TRBD2 (6 bases). The sample taken for sequencing was peripheral blood. The CDR3, as DNA: TGTGCCAGCAGCTTTGGCGGGGCTCTGGAGCAGTACTTC. This encodes CASSFGGALEQYF.